These 27 T cell receptor beta chains came from one sample sequenced in a study of T cell changes during pregnancy in multiple sclerosis. The method was immunoSEQ multiplex PCR; TCRdb's version includes in-frame clones alone and lacks a portion of them. The sample lists approximately 120,000 clones; roughly 95% were seen once. The starting material was peripheral blood, obtained after pregnancy. These receptors were collected from a female donor with multiple sclerosis, enrolled in a pregnancy study.

The chain combines TRBV5-5 with TRBJ2-1, with 14 positions matching TRBD2. The CDR3 extends over 18 amino acids. The V and J ends lost 0 bases and 0 bases, in that order; junction bases with no gene match: 2. Germline V gene sequence: CDR1 SGHKS, CDR2 YYEKEE (reference sequence). The CDR3 region has the DNA TGTGCCAGCAGCTTGGCCGGGACTAGCGGGAGCTCCTACAATGAGCAGTTCTTC. Protein product: CASSLAGTSGSSYNEQFF.

The chain combines TRBV10-3 with TRBJ1-1; tentative D call: TRBD1 (5 bases). Per germline, CDR1 ENHRY and CDR2 SYGVKD. The V end lost 8 bases, the J end lost 1 base, and 17 bases lay between the germline ends. This CDR3 comprises 15 residues. DNA for the CDR3: TGTGCCATCCTCAAGTCCGGCCAGGGGAACACTGAAGCTTTCTTT. This translates into CAILKSGQGNTEAFF.

This chain's CDR3 is CASSQPNTGELFF. DNA for the CDR3: TGCGCCAGCAGCCAACCTAACACCGGGGAGCTGTTTTTT. This chain joins TRBV4-1 and TRBJ2-2; D gene uncertain. The germline V gene has CDR1 MGHRA and CDR2 YSYEKL. CDR3 length: 13 amino acids. V lost 2 bases and J 2 bases, leaving 3 bases between the germline ends.

The chain is built from TRBV25-1 and TRBJ2-2; TRBD1 matches 8 bases. V was pared by 4 bases and J by 6 bases, with 4 bases of the junction left unmatched. The CDR3 sequence is 14 residues long. The germline gives CDR1 MGHDK, CDR2 SYGVNS. CDR3 loop: CASSVDRGAGELFF. Here the CDR3 DNA reads TGTGCCAGCAGTGTTGACAGGGGAGCCGGGGAGCTGTTTTTT.

This chain joins TRBV27 and TRBJ2-7; D not certain. The CDR3 runs 14 residues. CDR1 and CDR2 from the germline V gene are MNHEY and SMNVEV (reference sequence). The ends were cut back, 3 bases at V and 0 bases at J, with 9 bases in the middle. The CDR3 region has the DNA TGTGCCAGCAGTTTTTCAGTAAGCTCCTACGAGCAGTACTTC. The encoded protein is CASSFSVSSYEQYF.

The chain combines TRBV5-6 with TRBJ2-7, with a tentative D call TRBD2 (5 bases). Trimming removed 0 bases at V and 7 bases at J, with 14 bases between. The CDR3 runs to 14 residues. Germline V CDR1 and CDR2: SGHDT, YYEEEE. CDR3 sequence: CASSLASFPGEQYF. Written as DNA, the CDR3 is TGTGCCAGCAGCTTGGCCAGTTTTCCGGGAGAGCAGTACTTC.

The chain joins TRBV7-9 to TRBJ2-5; 9 positions agree with TRBD1. V trimming: 5 bases; J trimming: 6 bases; junction bases outside the gene matches: 13. The CDR3 totals 16 residues. Germline CDR1 and CDR2: SEHNR and FQNEAQ (reference sequence). The DNA for the CDR3 is TGTGCCAGCAGCCCTCCGGGACAGGGCGGGTTCAAGACCCAGTACTTC. The encoded protein is CASSPPGQGGFKTQYF.

The chain employs TRBV13 and TRBJ2-5; a possible D gene is TRBD1 (7 bases). The CDR3 extends over 15 amino acids. Germline assignment: CDR1 PRHDT and CDR2 FYEKMQ (reference sequence). Trimming shortened V by 5 bases and J by 2 bases, and 15 bases separated the two germline ends. CDR3 residues: CASSKGAGTQETQYF. In nucleotides, the CDR3 is TGTGCCAGCAGCAAGGGGGCGGGAACGCAAGAGACCCAGTACTTC.

The CDR3 sequence is CASSSRTDYYEQYF. The CDR3 DNA reads as TGTGCCAGCAGCTCCCGGACTGATTACTACGAGCAGTACTTC. This sequence joins TRBV7-9 and TRBJ2-7, with D perhaps matching TRBD2 (5 bases). The V end was cut by 4 bases, the J end by 3 bases, with 13 bases between. Germline CDR1 reads SEHNR; CDR2 reads FQNEAQ (reference sequence). This CDR3 contains 14 residues.

The chain recombines TRBV5-1 with TRBJ1-5, with D possibly TRBD1 on 6 matching bases. Trimming left V 4 bases short and J 4 bases short, with 9 bases between. Looked up from germline, CDR1 is SGHRS and CDR2 is YFSETQ. CDR3 length equals 13 residues. The CDR3, as DNA: TGCGCCAGCAGCCCCACAGGGAATCAGCCCCAGCATTTT. This gives the protein CASSPTGNQPQHF.

In its sample, this clone was seen once. J is TRBJ1-3 and V is TRBV28; no firm D call. Trimming took off 8 bases at V and 0 bases at J, with 14 bases between the two ends. Germline assignment: CDR1 MDHEN and CDR2 SYDVKM. CDR3 length equals 15 residues. CDR3 bases: TGTGCCAGCTCCAGAGGTGTGCACTCTGGAAACACCATATATTTT. This encodes CASSRGVHSGNTIYF.

This CDR3 is CASSTSGMEQFF. In DNA, the CDR3 is TGTGCCAGCAGCACTAGCGGGATGGAGCAGTTCTTC. This chain uses TRBV11-3 with TRBJ2-1; 10 bases are shared with TRBD2. Germline CDR1 and CDR2: SGHNT and YENEEA. This CDR3 comprises 12 residues. V gave up 5 bases and J gave up 10 bases; unmatched junction bases: 2.

This clone was observed a handful of times. The genes are TRBV30 and TRBJ2-5, with D possibly matching TRBD2 (6 bases). CDR3 length: 12 residues. The V end was cut by 3 bases, the J end by 5 bases, with 10 bases between. Per germline, CDR1 GTSNPN and CDR2 SVGIG (reference sequence). CDR3 in DNA: TGTGCCTGGAGCGGAGGAGGGGAGACCCAGTACTTC. This sequence encodes CAWSGGGETQYF.

This chain joins TRBV4-2 and TRBJ2-7; D call uncertain. The CDR3 totals 14 residues. V lost 0 bases, J lost 3 bases, and 9 bases lay in between. The germline V gene has CDR1 LGHNA and CDR2 YNFKEQ. The CDR3 DNA reads TGTGCCAGCAGCCAAGATTTGGGCAACTACGAGCAGTACTTC. Translating gives CASSQDLGNYEQYF.

The V call is TRBV29-1, the J call TRBJ2-1; 8 positions agree with TRBD1. The junction had 9 bases not matched to a gene; V was cut back by 3 bases and J by 2 bases. CDR3 length equals 16 residues. Germline V CDR1 and CDR2: SQVTM, ANQGSEA. For the CDR3, the DNA is TGCAGCGTTGACCCCACAGGGGGTGTCGCCTACAATGAGCAGTTCTTC. Protein sequence: CSVDPTGGVAYNEQFF.

This chain connects TRBV6-1 to TRBJ1-5, with D hard to call. Trimming left V 6 bases short and J 2 bases short, with 5 bases between. Per the germline V gene, CDR1 is MNHNS and CDR2 is SASEGT. This CDR3 contains 12 residues. CDR3 in DNA: TGTGCCAGCAGAGGAGGCAATCAGCCCCAGCATTTT. Its protein is CASRGGNQPQHF.

The V gene is TRBV7-9, the J gene TRBJ2-7; D is possibly TRBD1 (6 bases). Germline V gene sequence: CDR1 SEHNR, CDR2 FQNEAQ (reference sequence). The CDR3 sequence is 16 residues long. The germline V and J ends were trimmed by 5 bases and 3 bases, with 20 bases remaining between them. The CDR3 DNA reads TGTGCCAGCAGCCCGAATGAACCGGGACACAACTACGAGCAGTACTTC. It specifies CASSPNEPGHNYEQYF.

The chain links TRBV6-6 to TRBJ2-1; 11 nucleotides line up with TRBD2. The CDR3 has 16 residues. Germline V gene data show CDR1 as MNHNY and CDR2 as SVGAGI (reference sequence). V trimming: 0 bases; J trimming: 5 bases; junction bases outside the gene matches: 3. The DNA of the CDR3 is TGTGCCAGCAGTTACTCAGTAGCGGGAGGGAACAATGAGCAGTTCTTC. Encoded protein: CASSYSVAGGNNEQFF.

V and J are TRBV30 and TRBJ2-1; 8 bases are shared with TRBD2. After removal of 3 bases from V and 4 bases from J, the junction contained 8 bases not matched to a gene. This CDR3 is 15 amino acids long. Germline lookup yields CDR1 GTSNPN and CDR2 SVGIG (reference sequence). The DNA for the CDR3 is TGTGCCTGGAGGCTACTAGCGGACCCTTACAATGAGCAGTTCTTC. This encodes CAWRLLADPYNEQFF.

This sequence joins TRBV5-1 and TRBJ2-3, with 8 bases identical to TRBD2. In germline, CDR1 is SGHRS, CDR2 YFSETQ. The length of the CDR3 is 17 residues. V trimming: 0 bases; J trimming: 4 bases; junction bases outside the gene matches: 10. Here the CDR3 reads CASSLAGGALRADTQYF. Here the CDR3 DNA reads TGCGCCAGCAGCTTGGCCGGGGGGGCATTGCGGGCAGATACGCAGTATTTT.

The V gene is TRBV7-9, the J gene TRBJ1-4; 8 nucleotides line up with TRBD1. V lost 6 bases, J lost 6 bases, and 18 bases stayed unmatched. Germline CDR1 is SEHNR and CDR2 is FQNEAQ (reference sequence). The CDR3 runs 18 residues. The CDR3 loop reads CASSPTAGGERGDEKLFF. The CDR3 bases are TGTGCCAGCAGTCCGACGGCAGGGGGCGAACGCGGGGATGAAAAACTGTTTTTT.

The chain uses TRBV12-5 and TRBJ2-1; perhaps TRBD2 as D (6 bases). The CDR3 consists of 13 residues. Trimming removed 2 bases from V and 9 bases from J, with 11 bases in between. Germline values: CDR1 LGHNT, CDR2 FRNRAP. The CDR3 is CASGLTGDTEQFF. The CDR3 coding sequence is TGTGCTAGTGGTTTGACGGGAGACACTGAGCAGTTCTTC.

The chain links TRBV7-2 to TRBJ1-5, with 7 bases lining up with TRBD1. The CDR3 extends over 15 amino acids. The germline V gene has CDR1 SGHTA and CDR2 FQGNSA. V shed 1 base, J shed 0 bases, and the junction held 0 bases outside the gene matches. The CDR3 region is CASSLGDSSNQPQHF. The CDR3 coding sequence is TGTGCCAGCAGCTTAGGGGACAGTAGCAATCAGCCCCAGCATTTT.

The V call is TRBV15, the J call TRBJ1-1; D uncertain. The V end was cut by 0 bases, the J end by 3 bases, with 8 bases between. Germline V gives CDR1 LNHNV, CDR2 YYDKDF (reference sequence). CDR3 length: 14 residues. The CDR3 coding sequence is TGTGCCACCAGCAGAGATTTTCGGGACACTGAAGCTTTCTTT. As protein: CATSRDFRDTEAFF. Based on the CDR3 plus reference TRBV15 and TRBJ1-1, the full variable domain is DAMVIQNPRYQVTQFGKPVTLSCSQTLNHNVMYWYQQKSSQAPKLLFHYYDKDFNNEADTPDNFQSRRPNTSFCFLDIRSPGLGDTAMYLCATSRDFRDTEAFFGQGTRLTVV.

This rearrangement joins TRBV7-2 to TRBJ2-1; 8 bases align to TRBD2. Germline lookup yields CDR1 SGHTA and CDR2 FQGNSA. CDR3 length: 17 amino acids. With V trimmed by 4 bases and J by 7 bases, 15 bases remained unmatched. The CDR3 DNA follows: TGTGCCAGCAGCTCCCCGCGTGGCGGGAGGAATAAAAATGAGCAGTTCTTC. As protein: CASSSPRGGRNKNEQFF.

The chain carries TRBV27 and TRBJ2-5; 7 positions agree with TRBD1. The V gene's germline CDR1 is MNHEY and CDR2 SMNVEV (reference sequence). V gave up 3 bases and J gave up 5 bases; unmatched junction bases: 6. The CDR3 has 14 amino acids. The CDR3 reads CASSFSDRAETQYF. The CDR3 DNA follows: TGTGCCAGCAGTTTCTCCGACAGGGCGGAGACCCAGTACTTC.

The sample holds one count of this clone. The rearrangement links TRBV6-1 to TRBJ2-5; tentatively, D is TRBD1 (6 bases). The CDR3 has 15 residues. The V end lost 3 bases, the J end lost 4 bases, and 15 bases lay between the germline ends. Germline CDR1 MNHNS, CDR2 SASEGT. CDR3 in DNA: TGTGCCAGCAGTGATATCCCGACAGGTCTAGAGACCCAGTACTTC. Its protein is CASSDIPTGLETQYF.